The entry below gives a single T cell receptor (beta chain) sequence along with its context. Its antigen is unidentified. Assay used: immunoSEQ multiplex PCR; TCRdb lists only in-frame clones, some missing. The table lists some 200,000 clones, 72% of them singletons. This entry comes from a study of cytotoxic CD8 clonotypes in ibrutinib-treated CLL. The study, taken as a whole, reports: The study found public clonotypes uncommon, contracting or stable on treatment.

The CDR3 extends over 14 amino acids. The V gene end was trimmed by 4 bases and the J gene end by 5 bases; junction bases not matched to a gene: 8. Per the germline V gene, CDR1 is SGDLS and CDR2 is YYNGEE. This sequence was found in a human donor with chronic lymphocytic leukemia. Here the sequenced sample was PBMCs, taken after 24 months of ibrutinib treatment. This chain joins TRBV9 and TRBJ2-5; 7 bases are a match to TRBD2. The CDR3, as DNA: TGTGCCAGCAGCCCTCAAGCGGGAAGCGAGACCCAGTACTTC. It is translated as CASSPQAGSETQYF.